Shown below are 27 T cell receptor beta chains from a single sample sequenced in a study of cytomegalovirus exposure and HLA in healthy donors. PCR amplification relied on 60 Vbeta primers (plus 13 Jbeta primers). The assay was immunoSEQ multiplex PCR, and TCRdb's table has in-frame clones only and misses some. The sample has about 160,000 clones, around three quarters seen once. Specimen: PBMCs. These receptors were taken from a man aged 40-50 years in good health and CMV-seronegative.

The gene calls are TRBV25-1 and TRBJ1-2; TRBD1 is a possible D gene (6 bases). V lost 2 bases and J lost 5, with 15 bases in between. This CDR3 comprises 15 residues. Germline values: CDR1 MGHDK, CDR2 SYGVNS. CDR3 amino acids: CASSEPGRGRYGYTF. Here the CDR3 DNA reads TGTGCCAGCAGTGAACCGGGCAGGGGCCGATATGGCTACACCTTC.

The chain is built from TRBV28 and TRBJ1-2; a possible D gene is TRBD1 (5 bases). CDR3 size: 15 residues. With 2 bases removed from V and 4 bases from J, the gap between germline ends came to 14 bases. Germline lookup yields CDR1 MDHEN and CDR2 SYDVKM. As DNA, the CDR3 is TGTGCCAGCAGTTTAGCCTCCGCGGGGGTCTATGGCTACACCTTC. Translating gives CASSLASAGVYGYTF.

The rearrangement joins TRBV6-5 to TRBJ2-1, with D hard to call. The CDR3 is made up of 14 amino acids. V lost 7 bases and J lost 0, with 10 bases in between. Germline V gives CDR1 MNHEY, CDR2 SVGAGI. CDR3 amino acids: CASTPETSYNEQFF. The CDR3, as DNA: TGTGCCAGCACCCCGGAGACCTCCTACAATGAGCAGTTCTTC.

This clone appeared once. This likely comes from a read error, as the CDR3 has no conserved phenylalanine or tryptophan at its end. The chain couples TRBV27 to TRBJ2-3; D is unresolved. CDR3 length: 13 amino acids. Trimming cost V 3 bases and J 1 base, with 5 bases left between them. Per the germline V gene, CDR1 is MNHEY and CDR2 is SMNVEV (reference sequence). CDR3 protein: CASSFGRTDTQYC. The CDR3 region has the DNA TGTGCCAGCAGTTTTGGTCGCACAGATACGCAGTATTGT.

This CDR3 reads CASSYSTGSGELFF. CDR3 bases: TGTGCCAGCAGTTACTCGACAGGGTCCGGGGAGCTGTTTTTT. The V gene is TRBV6-5, the J gene TRBJ2-2, with TRBD1 matching 7 bases. The V gene's germline CDR1 is MNHEY and CDR2 SVGAGI. V was pared by 0 bases and J by 6 bases, with 1 base of the junction left unmatched. This CDR3 is built from 14 residues.

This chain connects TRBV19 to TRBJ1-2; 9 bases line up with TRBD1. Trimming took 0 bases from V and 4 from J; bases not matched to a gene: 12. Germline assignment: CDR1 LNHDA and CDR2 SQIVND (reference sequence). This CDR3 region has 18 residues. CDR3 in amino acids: CASSIDGIQGTGFYGYTF. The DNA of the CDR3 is TGTGCCAGTAGTATAGATGGGATCCAGGGGACAGGGTTCTATGGCTACACCTTC.

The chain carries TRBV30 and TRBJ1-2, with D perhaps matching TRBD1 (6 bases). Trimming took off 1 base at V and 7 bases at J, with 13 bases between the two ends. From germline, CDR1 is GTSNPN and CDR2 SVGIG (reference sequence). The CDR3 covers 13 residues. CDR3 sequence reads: CAWSAGGFRGYTF. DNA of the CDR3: TGTGCCTGGAGTGCGGGGGGCTTCCGTGGCTACACCTTC.

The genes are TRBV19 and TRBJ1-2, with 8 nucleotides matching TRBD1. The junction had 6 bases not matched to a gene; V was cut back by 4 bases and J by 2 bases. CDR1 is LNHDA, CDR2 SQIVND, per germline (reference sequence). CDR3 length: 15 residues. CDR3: CASSKRTGQNYGYTF. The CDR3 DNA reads TGTGCCAGTAGTAAACGGACAGGGCAAAACTATGGCTACACCTTC.

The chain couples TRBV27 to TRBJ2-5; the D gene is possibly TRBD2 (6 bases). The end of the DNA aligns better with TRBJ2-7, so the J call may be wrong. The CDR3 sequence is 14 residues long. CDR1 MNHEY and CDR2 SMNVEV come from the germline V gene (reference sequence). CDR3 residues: CASSKRDLIYEQYF. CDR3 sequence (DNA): TGTGCCAGCAGCAAACGGGACTTAATCTACGAGCAGTACTTC.

The CDR3 protein is CAISVGQDNEQFF. Here the CDR3 DNA reads TGTGCCATCAGTGTTGGGCAGGACAATGAGCAGTTCTTC. The chain couples TRBV10-3 to TRBJ2-1; D gene uncertain. Trimming shortened V by 4 bases and J by 5 bases, and 9 bases separated the two germline ends. This CDR3 comprises 13 residues. Germline V gives CDR1 ENHRY, CDR2 SYGVKD.

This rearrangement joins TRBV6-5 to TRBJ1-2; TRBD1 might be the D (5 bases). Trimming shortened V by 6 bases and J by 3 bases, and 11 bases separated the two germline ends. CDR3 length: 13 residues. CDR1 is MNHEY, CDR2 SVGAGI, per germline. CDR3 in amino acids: CASRRREDYGYTF. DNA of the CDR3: TGTGCCAGCAGGCGCAGGGAGGACTATGGCTACACCTTC.

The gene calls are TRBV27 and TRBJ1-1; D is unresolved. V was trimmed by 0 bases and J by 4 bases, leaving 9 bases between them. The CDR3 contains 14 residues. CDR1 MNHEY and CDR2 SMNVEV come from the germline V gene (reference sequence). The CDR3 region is CASSLSWGGTEAFF. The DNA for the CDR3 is TGTGCCAGCAGTTTATCGTGGGGAGGCACTGAAGCTTTCTTT.

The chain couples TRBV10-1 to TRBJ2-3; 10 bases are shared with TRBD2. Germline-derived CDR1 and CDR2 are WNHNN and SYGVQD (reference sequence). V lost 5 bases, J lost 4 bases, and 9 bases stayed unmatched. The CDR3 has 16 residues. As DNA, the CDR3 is TGCGCCAGCAGTCAGAATAGCGGGAGGAGTGCAGATACGCAGTATTTT. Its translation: CASSQNSGRSADTQYF.

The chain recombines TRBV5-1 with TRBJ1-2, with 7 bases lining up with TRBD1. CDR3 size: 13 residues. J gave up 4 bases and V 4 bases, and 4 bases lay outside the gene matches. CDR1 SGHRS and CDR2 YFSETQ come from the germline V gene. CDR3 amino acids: CASSQDRSYGYTF. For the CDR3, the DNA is TGCGCCAGCAGCCAGGACAGGAGCTATGGCTACACCTTC.

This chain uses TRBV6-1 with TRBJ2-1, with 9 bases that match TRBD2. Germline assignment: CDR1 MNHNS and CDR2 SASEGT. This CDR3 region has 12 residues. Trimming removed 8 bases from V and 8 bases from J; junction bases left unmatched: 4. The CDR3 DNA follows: TGTGCCAGCGTCGCGGGAGGGGATGAGCAGTTCTTC. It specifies CASVAGGDEQFF.

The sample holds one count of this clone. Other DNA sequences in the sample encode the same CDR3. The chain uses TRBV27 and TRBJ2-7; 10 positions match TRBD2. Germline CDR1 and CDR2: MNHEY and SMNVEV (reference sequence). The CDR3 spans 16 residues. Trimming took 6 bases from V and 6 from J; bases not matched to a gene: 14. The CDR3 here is CASSLIGSSGSGEQYF. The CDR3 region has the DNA TGTGCCAGCAGCTTAATAGGTTCTAGCGGGAGCGGCGAGCAGTACTTC.

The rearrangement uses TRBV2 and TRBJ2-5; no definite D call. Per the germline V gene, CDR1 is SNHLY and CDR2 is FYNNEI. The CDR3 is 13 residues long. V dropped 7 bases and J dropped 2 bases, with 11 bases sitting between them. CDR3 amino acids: CASTRERQETQYF. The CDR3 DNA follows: TGTGCCAGCACTCGAGAGAGACAAGAGACCCAGTACTTC.

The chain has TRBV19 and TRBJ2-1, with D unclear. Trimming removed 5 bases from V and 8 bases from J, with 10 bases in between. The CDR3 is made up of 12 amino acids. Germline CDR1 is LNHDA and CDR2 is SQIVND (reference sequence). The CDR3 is CASSSYRDEQFF. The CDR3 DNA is TGTGCCAGTAGTTCCTACAGAGATGAGCAGTTCTTC.

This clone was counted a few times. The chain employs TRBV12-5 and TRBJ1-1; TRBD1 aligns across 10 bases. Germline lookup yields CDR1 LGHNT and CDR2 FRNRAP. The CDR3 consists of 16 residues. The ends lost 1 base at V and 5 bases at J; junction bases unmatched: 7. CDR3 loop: CASGLAPGQGRTEAFF. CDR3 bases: TGTGCTAGTGGTTTGGCCCCGGGACAGGGGAGAACTGAAGCTTTCTTT.

The CDR3 region is CATGGSSYNEQFF. In nucleotides, the CDR3 is TGTGCCACGGGCGGGAGCTCCTACAATGAGCAGTTCTTC. This chain uses TRBV18 with TRBJ2-1; 7 nucleotides agree with TRBD2. The V segment lost 10 bases and the J segment 0 bases; nucleotides outside the gene matches: 3. The CDR3 is 13 residues long. CDR1 is KGHSH and CDR2 is LQKENI in the germline V gene.

CDR3 in amino acids: CASRAGSGGANVLTF. The CDR3 DNA reads as TGTGCCAGCAGGGCGGGGTCTGGTGGGGCCAACGTCCTGACTTTC. The rearrangement links TRBV2 to TRBJ2-6; possibly TRBD2 for D (6 bases). Germline V CDR1 and CDR2: SNHLY, FYNNEI. Deletions cut 6 bases from V and 3 bases from J, with 12 bases between. This CDR3 has 15 amino acids.

CDR3 sequence reads: CASSLGQVYNEQFF. The CDR3 nucleotides read TGCGCCAGCAGCTTGGGACAGGTGTACAATGAGCAGTTCTTC. This sequence joins TRBV5-1 and TRBJ2-1; tentatively, D is TRBD1 (6 bases). CDR3 size: 14 residues. Germline V CDR1 and CDR2: SGHRS, YFSETQ. V gave up 0 bases and J gave up 4 bases, with 8 bases separating them. The whole variable domain, remainder taken from reference TRBV5-1 and TRBJ2-1, is KAGVTQTPRYLIKTRGQQVTLSCSPISGHRSVSWYQQTPGQGLQFLFEYFSETQRNKGNFPGRFSGRQFSNSRSEMNVSTLELGDSALYLCASSLGQVYNEQFFGPGTRLTVL.

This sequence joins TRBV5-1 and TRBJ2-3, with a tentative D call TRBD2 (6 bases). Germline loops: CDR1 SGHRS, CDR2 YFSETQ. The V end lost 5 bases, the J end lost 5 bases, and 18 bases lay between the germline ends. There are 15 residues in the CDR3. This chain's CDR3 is CASRPSTGVGDTQYF. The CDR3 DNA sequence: TGCGCCAGCAGACCATCTACGGGAGTAGGAGATACGCAGTATTTT.

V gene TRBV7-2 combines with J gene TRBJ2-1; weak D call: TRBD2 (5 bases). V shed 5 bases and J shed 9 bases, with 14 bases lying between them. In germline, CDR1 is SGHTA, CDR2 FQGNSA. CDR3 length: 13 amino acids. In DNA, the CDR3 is TGTGCCAGCAGCGTGGACGGCCGGGGTGAGCAGTTCTTC. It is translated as CASSVDGRGEQFF.

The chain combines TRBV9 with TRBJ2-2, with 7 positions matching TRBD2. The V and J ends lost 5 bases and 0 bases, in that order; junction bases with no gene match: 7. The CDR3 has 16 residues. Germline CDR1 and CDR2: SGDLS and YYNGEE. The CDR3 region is CASRGAGSPNTGELFF. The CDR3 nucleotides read TGTGCCAGCAGAGGAGCGGGATCCCCGAACACCGGGGAGCTGTTTTTT.

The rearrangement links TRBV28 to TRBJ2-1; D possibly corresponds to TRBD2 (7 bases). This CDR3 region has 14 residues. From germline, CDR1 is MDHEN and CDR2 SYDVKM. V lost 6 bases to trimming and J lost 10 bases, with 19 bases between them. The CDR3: CASSQWEGVGEQFF. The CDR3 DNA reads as TGTGCCAGCAGCCAATGGGAGGGGGTGGGAGAGCAGTTCTTC.

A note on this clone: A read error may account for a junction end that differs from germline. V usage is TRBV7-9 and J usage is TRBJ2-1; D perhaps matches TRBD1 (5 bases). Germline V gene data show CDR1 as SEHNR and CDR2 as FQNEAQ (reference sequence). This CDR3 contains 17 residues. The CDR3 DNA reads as TGTTCCAGCAGCCCCCTAGGGGTATCGGCCGCCTACAATGAGCAGTTCTTC. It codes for CSSSPLGVSAAYNEQFF.